The clone carrying this T cell receptor beta chain occurred a few times. Its antigen is not identified. This sample was included in a study of regulatory T cells. Findings and caveats of the study: In CD3G-deficient patients, conventional CD4+ T cells were enriched for hydrophobic CDR3 residues at positions 6 and 7. Regulatory T cells showed the strongest V-J pair restriction and V/J gene skewing among patient repertoires.

Every patient with CD3G deficiency had evidence of autoimmunity. Patients, 2 to 39 years old, had expanded memory T-cell proportions. Regulatory (CD25-high CD127-low) and conventional (CD25-low CD127-high) CD4+ T cells were sorted separately. The CDR3 contains 13 residues. Germline assignment: CDR1 MNHNS and CDR2 SASEGT. With 5 bases removed from V and 6 bases from J, the gap between germline ends came to 14 bases. Amplification used 52 TRBV primers and 13 TRBJ primers. Data came from immunoSEQ multiplex PCR; TCRdb stores just in-frame clones and leaves some out. This table holds under 45,000 clones, 89% found once.

The clonotype was recovered from a person between 18 and 35 years old with CD3G deficiency. The V gene is TRBV6-1, the J gene TRBJ2-7; D ambiguous. The source material was conventional CD4+ T cells sorted from blood. The CDR3 DNA reads as TGTGCCAGCAGTTTTTTTACAACGGGCGAGCAGTACTTC. Translated, it gives CASSFFTTGEQYF.